This T cell receptor beta chain was retrieved from a study of T cells in Graves' hyperthyroidism and ophthalmopathy. Amplification of TCR beta CDR3 regions used RNA as the template. The HTBI primer set was used in a first-round RT-PCR of the TCR CDR3. From the multiplex PCR reads, TCRdb called clonotypes with MiXCR, one entry per CDR3 protein. This sample has about 520,000 distinct CDR3 sequences; about 24% occur once, and the top ten carry about 10%. This clonotype has a count of ten or more. Thyroid ultrasound and orbital computed tomography, with clinical symptoms and serum thyroxine and TRAb, informed diagnoses. V trimming: 3 bases; J trimming: 2 bases; junction bases outside the gene matches: 4. The length of the CDR3 is 15 residues. Germline-derived CDR1 and CDR2 are SGDLS and YYNGEE.

This clonotype was sampled from a woman younger than 45 with Graves' ophthalmopathy. The gene calls are TRBV9 and TRBJ2-5, with 10 bases lining up with TRBD2. The specimen sequenced was blood. This chain's CDR3 is CASSGLSGGQETQYF. In DNA form, the CDR3 reads TGTGCCAGCAGCGGTCTTAGCGGGGGGCAAGAGACCCAGTACTTC.